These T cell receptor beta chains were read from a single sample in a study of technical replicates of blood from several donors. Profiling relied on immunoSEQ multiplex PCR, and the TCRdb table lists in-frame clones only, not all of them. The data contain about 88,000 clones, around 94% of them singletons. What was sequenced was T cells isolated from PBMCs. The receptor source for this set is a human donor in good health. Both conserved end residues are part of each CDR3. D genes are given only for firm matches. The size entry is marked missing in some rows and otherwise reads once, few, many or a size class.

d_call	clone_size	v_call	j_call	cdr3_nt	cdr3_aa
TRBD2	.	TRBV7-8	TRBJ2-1	TGTGCCAGCAGCTCGGGACTAGCGGGGAACTACAATGAGCAGTTCTTC	CASSSGLAGNYNEQFF
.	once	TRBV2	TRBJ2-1	TGTGCCAGCATGGCGACCGGGACTCCCGTTCCGGAGCAGTTCTTC	CASMATGTPVPEQFF
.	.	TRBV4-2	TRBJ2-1	TGTGCCAGCAGCCAAGATCGTATCGTGCGGGAGCAGTTCTTC	CASSQDRIVREQFF
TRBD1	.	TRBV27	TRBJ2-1	TGTGCCAGCAGTCGGGACAGGTCCTACAATGAGCAGTTCTTC	CASSRDRSYNEQFF
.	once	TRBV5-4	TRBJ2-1	TGTGCCAGCAGCTATGGGCTCCGTGACAATGAGCAGTTCTTC	CASSYGLRDNEQFF
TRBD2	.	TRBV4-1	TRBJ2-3	TGCGCCAGCAGCCAAGACGCTAGCGGGATTACAGATACGCAGTATTTT	CASSQDASGITDTQYF
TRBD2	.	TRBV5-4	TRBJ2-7	TGTGCCAGCAGGGACCAGCGGGGCCATGATTACGAGCAGTACTTC	CASRDQRGHDYEQYF
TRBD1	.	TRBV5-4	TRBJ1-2	TGTGCCAGCAGCGCGGACAGGGATACGGGCTACACCTTC	CASSADRDTGYTF
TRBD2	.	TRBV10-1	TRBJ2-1	TGCGCCAGCAGTGAGAGTAGCGGGGGGGCCGGTGAGCAGTTCTTC	CASSESSGGAGEQFF
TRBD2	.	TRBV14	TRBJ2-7	TGTGCCAGCAGCCAAGGACCCGCGGGCGGGGGAAGCTCCTACGAGCAGTACTTC	CASSQGPAGGGSSYEQYF
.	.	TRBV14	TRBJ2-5	TGTGCCAGCAGCCCGATCGGGGGTTCCCGTTTCGAGACCCAGTACTTC	CASSPIGGSRFETQYF
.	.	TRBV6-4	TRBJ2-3	TGTGCCAGCAGTGCATCAGGCACAGATACGCAGTATTTT	CASSASGTDTQYF
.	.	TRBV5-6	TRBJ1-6	TGTGCCAGCAGCTCGGAGGGGTATGGGATTTCACCCCTCCACTTT	CASSSEGYGISPLHF
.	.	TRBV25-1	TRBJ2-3	TGTGCCAGCGGGGGCTTGGATACGCAGTATTTT	CASGGLDTQYF
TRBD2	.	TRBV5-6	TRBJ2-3	TGTGCCAGCAGCTTTGGTAGCGGGGGTAGCACAGATACGCAGTATTTT	CASSFGSGGSTDTQYF
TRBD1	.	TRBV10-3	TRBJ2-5	TGTGCCATCAGTGAGTCGAGAGCCCGGACCGGGACAGCGAATCAAGAGACCCAGTACTTC	CAISESRARTGTANQETQYF
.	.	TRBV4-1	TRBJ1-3	TGCGCCAGCAGCCAAGTCGGCAGGGCCACTGGAAACACCATATATTTT	CASSQVGRATGNTIYF
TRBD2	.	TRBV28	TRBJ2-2	TGTGCCAGCAGTTTCCTTTTTACACCCCTCCAAGGACTAGCGGCCTCTCCCAACACCGGGGAGCTGTTTTTT	CASSFLFTPLQGLAASPNTGELFF
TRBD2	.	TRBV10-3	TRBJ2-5	TGTGCCATCAGTGGATTGACTAGCGGGGGGGCCGAGACCCAGTACTTC	CAISGLTSGGAETQYF
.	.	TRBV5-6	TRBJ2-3	TGTGCCAGTGGAGATGAGTGGGATACGCAGTATTTT	CASGDEWDTQYF
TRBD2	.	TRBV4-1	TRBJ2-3	TGCGCCAGCAGCCCCGGAGGCGGGGGGCGAGATACGCAGTATTTT	CASSPGGGGRDTQYF
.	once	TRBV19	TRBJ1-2	TGTGCCAGTAGTGCCACCCTGATGGCCCATGGCTACACCTTC	CASSATLMAHGYTF